Following are 28 T cell receptor beta chains from one sample sequenced in a study of blood T cell repertoires in COVID-19. Assay used: immunoSEQ multiplex PCR; TCRdb lists only in-frame clones, some missing. The table shows roughly 670,000 clones, with around 89% occurring only once. The sample comprised peripheral blood. These receptors were taken from a woman between 18 and 30 years old with acute or convalescent COVID-19.

The V and J genes are TRBV2 and TRBJ2-5; possibly TRBD1 for D (5 bases). The CDR3 loop spans 14 amino acids. Deletions cut 6 bases from V and 2 bases from J, with 13 bases between. Germline values: CDR1 SNHLY, CDR2 FYNNEI. Here the CDR3 reads CASRGVAVQETQYF. Written as DNA, the CDR3 is TGTGCCAGCAGAGGGGTGGCAGTGCAAGAGACCCAGTACTTC.

J is TRBJ1-1 and V is TRBV5-1, with D unresolved. V lost 4 bases to trimming and J lost 1 base, with 14 bases between them. CDR1 SGHRS and CDR2 YFSETQ come from the germline V gene. The CDR3 sequence is 15 residues long. Written as DNA, the CDR3 is TGCGCCAGCAGCGGAGGGATGGGCTCGAACACTGAAGCTTTCTTT. Protein product: CASSGGMGSNTEAFF.

The chain has TRBV15 and TRBJ1-2; 8 positions agree with TRBD1. With V trimmed by 1 base and J by 4 bases, 11 bases remained unmatched. The germline V gene has CDR1 LNHNV and CDR2 YYDKDF (reference sequence). This CDR3 has 17 amino acids. The CDR3 bases are TGTGCCACCAGCAGAGGAAGGTCACAGGGGGAGTTCTATGGCTACACCTTC. It yields the protein CATSRGRSQGEFYGYTF.

This clone was observed a handful of times. The CDR3 region has the DNA TGTGCCAGCAGACCTACGGACTACCTGAAAAATGAGCAGTTCTTC. Protein: CASRPTDYLKNEQFF. This chain links TRBV6-6 with TRBJ2-1, with TRBD2 as a possible D gene (6 bases). Trimming pared 6 bases from V and 7 bases from J, leaving 19 bases between. Per germline, CDR1 MNHNY and CDR2 SVGAGI (reference sequence). This CDR3 region has 15 residues.

The J gene is TRBJ1-6, the V gene TRBV6-5, with TRBD1 as a possible D gene (5 bases). Between the trimmed V and J ends, which lost 6 bases and 4 bases, there was a span of 10 bases. Germline assignment: CDR1 MNHEY and CDR2 SVGAGI. This CDR3 is 14 amino acids long. CDR3 DNA: TGTGCCAGCAGACTCCAGGGTTATAATTCACCCCTCCACTTT. Protein sequence: CASRLQGYNSPLHF.

The rearrangement links TRBV4-1 to TRBJ1-2; TRBD1 agrees at 8 bases. Trimming cost V 4 bases and J 4 bases; bases outside gene matches: 8. Germline lookup yields CDR1 MGHRA and CDR2 YSYEKL. The length of the CDR3 is 15 residues. CDR3 protein: CASSLGTGDAYGYTF. The CDR3 nucleotides read TGCGCCAGCAGCCTCGGGACAGGCGATGCCTATGGCTACACCTTC.

This clone was observed once. The genes are TRBV9 and TRBJ1-2; 8 bases line up with TRBD1. Germline V gives CDR1 SGDLS, CDR2 YYNGEE. V gave up 3 bases and J gave up 3 bases; unmatched junction bases: 7. The CDR3 extends over 15 amino acids. The CDR3 coding sequence is TGTGCCAGCAGCGCGTTACCGGGACAGGACTATGGCTACACCTTC. It codes for CASSALPGQDYGYTF.

This clone was seen just once. The chain carries TRBV4-1 and TRBJ1-1; D gene ambiguous. V dropped 1 base and J dropped 7 bases, with 10 bases sitting between them. This CDR3 region has 13 residues. Germline lookup yields CDR1 MGHRA and CDR2 YSYEKL. CDR3 coding DNA: TGCGCCAGCAGCCAAGTGAGGAGAGATGAAGCTTTCTTT. Translating it yields CASSQVRRDEAFF.

This clone was found once. This rearrangement joins TRBV12-5 to TRBJ1-5; weak D call: TRBD1 (5 bases). The ends were cut back, 4 bases at V and 4 bases at J, with 11 bases in the middle. CDR1 is LGHNT, CDR2 FRNRAP, per germline. The CDR3 runs 14 residues. As DNA, the CDR3 is TGTGCTAGTGGTTCCGTAACAGGTAATCAGCCCCAGCATTTT. Protein: CASGSVTGNQPQHF.

This chain connects TRBV27 to TRBJ1-1, with TRBD1 as a possible D gene (5 bases). The CDR3 totals 14 residues. V lost 3 bases and J 3 bases, leaving 11 bases between the germline ends. Germline assignment: CDR1 MNHEY and CDR2 SMNVEV (reference sequence). The CDR3 nucleotides are TGTGCCAGCAGTTTCTCCAGGGAATACACTGAAGCTTTCTTT. Encoded protein: CASSFSREYTEAFF.

This clone has just a few counts. The chain joins TRBV7-3 to TRBJ1-2; D remains ambiguous. Germline V gene sequence: CDR1 SGHTA, CDR2 FQGTGA. Trimming removed 1 base from V and 7 bases from J, with 25 bases in between. There are 18 residues in the CDR3. The CDR3 nucleotides read TGTGCCAGCAGCTTAATTTTCTGCTCGGGAGCTACCGTGCGTGGCTACACCTTC. The encoded protein is CASSLIFCSGATVRGYTF.

The chain joins TRBV7-2 to TRBJ2-7; no reliable D call. The germline gives CDR1 SGHTA, CDR2 FQGNSA. This CDR3 is built from 14 residues. Trimming left V 1 base short and J 2 bases short, with 9 bases between. CDR3 sequence: CASSLDSVAYEQYF. The CDR3 DNA reads as TGTGCCAGCAGCTTAGATTCTGTAGCCTACGAGCAGTACTTC.

V and J are TRBV7-9 and TRBJ2-1, with D possibly TRBD1 on 5 matching bases. Trimming removed 3 bases from V and 2 bases from J, with 8 bases in between. Germline CDR1 reads SEHNR; CDR2 reads FQNEAQ (reference sequence). The CDR3 runs 14 residues. The CDR3 coding sequence is TGTGCCAGCAGCTTTCGGACAACCTACAATGAGCAGTTCTTC. Protein sequence: CASSFRTTYNEQFF. Combining the CDR3 with reference TRBV7-9 and TRBJ2-1 gives the whole variable domain DTGVSQNPRHKITKRGQNVTFRCDPISEHNRLYWYRQTLGQGPEFLTYFQNEAQLEKSRLLSDRFSAERPKGSFSTLEIQRTEQGDSAMYLCASSFRTTYNEQFFGPGTRLTVL.

The count of this clone is one. The gene calls are TRBV2 and TRBJ1-5, with no clear D. The CDR3 length is 13 residues. Per germline, CDR1 SNHLY and CDR2 FYNNEI. The germline V and J ends were trimmed by 3 bases and 6 bases, with 9 bases remaining between them. The CDR3 spells CASSEYRAQPQHF. Here the CDR3 DNA reads TGTGCCAGCAGTGAGTATAGAGCTCAGCCCCAGCATTTT.

The CDR3 is CSASPQGGLYGYTF. As DNA, the CDR3 is TGCAGTGCTAGTCCGCAGGGAGGTCTCTATGGCTACACCTTC. V gene TRBV20-1 combines with J gene TRBJ1-2, with a tentative D call TRBD1 (5 bases). Germline V gene data show CDR1 as DFQATT and CDR2 as SNEGSKA (reference sequence). This CDR3 comprises 14 residues. The germline V and J ends were trimmed by 3 bases and 4 bases, with 15 bases remaining between them.

The CDR3 loop is CASSLTGTAGSETQYF. CDR3 coding DNA: TGTGCCAGCAGCTTAACCGGGACAGCCGGGAGCGAGACCCAGTACTTC. The rearrangement joins TRBV5-8 to TRBJ2-5, with D possibly TRBD1 on 7 matching bases. Between the trimmed V and J ends, which lost 2 bases and 5 bases, there was a span of 19 bases. Germline CDR1 and CDR2: SGHTS and YDEGEE. This CDR3 contains 16 residues.

This clone was seen just once. This chain uses TRBV6-2 or TRBV6-3 with TRBJ1-2, with unresolved D. V was shortened by 5 bases and J by 2 bases, with 3 bases between the two germline ends. The CDR3 has 11 residues. Germline V CDR1 and CDR2: MNHEY, SVGEGT. The CDR3, as DNA: TGTGCCAGCAGTCAGAACTATGGCTACACCTTC. It codes for CASSQNYGYTF.

The V call is TRBV3-1 (or the pseudogene TRBV3-2), the J call TRBJ2-6, with D possibly matching TRBD1 (5 bases). This CDR3 has 21 residues. V dropped 7 bases and J dropped 0 bases, with 28 bases sitting between them. Germline loops: CDR1 LGHDT, CDR2 YNNKEL (reference sequence). Here the CDR3 DNA reads TGTGCCAGCACCCTCGTCAAGGCAGGGCTATCCTTGCGCTCTGGGGCCAACGTCCTGACTTTC. Translating it yields CASTLVKAGLSLRSGANVLTF.

The V call is TRBV5-1, the J call TRBJ2-3; 10 bases agree with TRBD1. The CDR3 contains 15 residues. The germline CDR1 and CDR2 sequences are SGHRS and YFSETQ. V was clipped by 5 bases and J by 2 bases; unmatched bases: 5. CDR3: CASRGGQGTTDTQYF. In DNA, the CDR3 is TGCGCCAGCAGGGGGGGACAGGGGACCACAGATACGCAGTATTTT.

The chain recombines TRBV14 with TRBJ2-7; TRBD2 is a possible D gene (5 bases). This CDR3 is built from 14 residues. Per germline, CDR1 SGHDN and CDR2 FVKESK. Trimming took 2 bases from V and 3 from J, leaving 11 bases between them. The DNA of the CDR3 is TGTGCCAGCAGCCAAACGGGAACGATCTACGAGCAGTACTTC. Translation: CASSQTGTIYEQYF.

This rearrangement joins TRBV19 to TRBJ1-2; D might be TRBD1 (6 bases). V lost 3 bases and J lost 6, with 14 bases in between. The CDR3 spans 14 residues. Germline loops: CDR1 LNHDA, CDR2 SQIVND (reference sequence). CDR3 protein: CASSMGRDTHGYTF. The CDR3 coding sequence is TGTGCCAGTAGTATGGGCAGGGACACTCATGGCTACACCTTC. The variable domain in full, completed from reference TRBV19 and TRBJ1-2, reads DGGITQSPKYLFRKEGQNVTLSCEQNLNHDAMYWYRQDPGQGLRLIYYSQIVNDFQKGDIAEGYSVSREKKESFPLTVTSAQKNPTAFYLCASSMGRDTHGYTFGSGTRLTVV.

The V and J genes are TRBV5-1 and TRBJ2-7; D perhaps matches TRBD1 (7 bases). The CDR3 spans 14 residues. V was shortened by 5 bases and J by 5 bases, with 17 bases between the two germline ends. Germline V lookup: CDR1 SGHRS, CDR2 YFSETQ. The DNA for the CDR3 is TGCGCCAGCAGGCCTGGCGGGACAGAGAACGAGCAGTACTTC. The encoded protein is CASRPGGTENEQYF.

The chain couples TRBV11-3 to TRBJ1-1; TRBD1 matches at 8 bases. The junction had 2 bases not matched to a gene; V was cut back by 3 bases and J by 5 bases. Germline values: CDR1 SGHNT, CDR2 YENEEA. This CDR3 is 13 amino acids long. CDR3 DNA sequence: TGTGCCAGCAGCTTTAGGGACAGGACTGAAGCTTTCTTT. Its protein product is CASSFRDRTEAFF.

This clone was counted between two and nine times. The chain carries TRBV29-1 and TRBJ2-7; 10 bases match TRBD1. Germline V gene sequence: CDR1 SQVTM, CDR2 ANQGSEA. The CDR3 has 14 amino acids. V lost 2 bases and J lost 6; bases outside the gene matches: 7. This CDR3 reads CSVETGTGVGEQYF. The DNA for the CDR3 is TGCAGCGTTGAAACCGGGACAGGGGTGGGCGAGCAGTACTTC.

The chain is built from TRBV12-3 or TRBV12-4 and TRBJ1-2; 11 bases align to TRBD1. Trimming removed 5 bases from V and 7 bases from J; junction bases left unmatched: 3. The CDR3 sequence is 13 residues long. For the CDR3, the DNA is TGTGCCAGCAGTGGGACAGGGGGGACTGGCTACACCTTC. Its translation is CASSGTGGTGYTF.

The gene calls are TRBV11-2 and TRBJ2-7; D is undetermined. The CDR3 runs 16 residues. In germline, CDR1 is SGHAT, CDR2 FQNNGV. V dropped 5 bases and J dropped 5 bases, with 22 bases sitting between them. CDR3 loop: CASSHMRSASPNEQYF. In DNA form, the CDR3 reads TGTGCCAGCAGCCACATGAGGTCAGCCTCACCTAACGAGCAGTACTTC.

The chain couples TRBV9 to TRBJ1-5; D unclear. This CDR3 spans 18 amino acids. Looked up from germline, CDR1 is SGDLS and CDR2 is YYNGEE. V was pared by 2 bases and J by 3 bases, with 21 bases between. CDR3 protein: CASSVPLLSGGFNQPQHF. In DNA form, the CDR3 reads TGTGCCAGCAGCGTCCCCCTCCTTTCGGGTGGCTTCAATCAGCCCCAGCATTTT.

This chain links TRBV6-2 or TRBV6-3 with TRBJ2-5, with D perhaps TRBD2 (5 bases). Looked up from germline, CDR1 is MNHEY and CDR2 is SVGEGT. V was pared by 4 bases and J by 10 bases, with 13 bases between. The CDR3 has 12 amino acids. CDR3: CASSSQPGDQYF. As DNA, the CDR3 is TGTGCCAGCAGTTCTCAGCCCGGGGACCAGTACTTC.